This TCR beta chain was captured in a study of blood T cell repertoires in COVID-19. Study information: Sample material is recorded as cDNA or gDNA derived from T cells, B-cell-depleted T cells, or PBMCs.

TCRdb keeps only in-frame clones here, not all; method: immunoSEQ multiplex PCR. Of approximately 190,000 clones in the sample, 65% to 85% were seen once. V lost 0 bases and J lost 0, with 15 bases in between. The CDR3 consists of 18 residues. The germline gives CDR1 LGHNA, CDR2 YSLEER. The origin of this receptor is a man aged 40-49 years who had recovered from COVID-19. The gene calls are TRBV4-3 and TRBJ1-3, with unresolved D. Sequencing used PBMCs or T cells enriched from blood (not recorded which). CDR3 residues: CASSQDGTATVSGNTIYF. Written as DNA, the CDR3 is TGCGCCAGCAGCCAAGACGGTACAGCCACGGTCTCTGGAAACACCATATATTTT.